Sequencing of this T cell receptor (beta chain) was carried out in a study of CD8 T cells in Susac syndrome. A quantity of 0.5 to 1 ug RNA underwent reverse transcription using random hexamers. It was immunoSEQ multiplex PCR that amplified TCR beta CDR3 across 54 Vbeta and 13 Jbeta. TCRdb itself ran the immunoSEQ multiplex PCR reads through MiXCR, one entry per CDR3 protein. The data hold under 300,000 distinct CDR3 sequences, with about 95% observed a single time. Germline V gene lookup returns CDR1 SGHAT and CDR2 FQDESV (reference sequence). The CDR3 covers 14 residues. The junction had 8 bases not matched to a gene; V was cut back by 7 bases and J by 5 bases.

The chain couples TRBV11-1 to TRBJ2-3; 8 nucleotides line up with TRBD2. The sample comprised CD4+ T cells from PBMCs. This TCR was recovered from a human donor with Susac syndrome. The CDR3: CASNPAGVEDTQYF. The CDR3, as DNA: TGTGCCAGCAACCCAGCGGGAGTGGAAGATACGCAGTATTTT.